A selection of T cell receptor beta chains follows, all from one sample in a study of shared clonotypes between healthy human individuals. Repertoires were generated with immunoSEQ multiplex PCR, while TCRdb's copy carries only in-frame clones and drops some. Of some 490,000 clones listed, around 73% are singletons. Sequenced: PBMCs. The receptors here all came from a woman in her thirties or forties in good health. Some clones in this sample may be carry-over from other donors' samples. Both conserved end residues are part of each CDR3. D genes are given only for firm matches. A row's size may be missing; if present it is once, few, many or a size class.

TRBJ2-7 | - | TRBD2 | TRBV7-2 | CASSLRASGYEQYF | TGTGCCAGCAGCTTAAGGGCTAGCGGATACGAGCAGTACTTC
TRBJ1-1 | - | - | TRBV30 | CAWSRSANTEAFF | TGTGCCTGGAGTAGGTCCGCCAACACTGAAGCTTTCTTT
TRBJ2-7 | - | - | TRBV2 | CASSEGRGSYEQYF | TGTGCCAGCAGTGAGGGCAGGGGATCCTACGAGCAGTACTTC
TRBJ1-1 | - | - | TRBV4-2 | CASSQDLNTEAFF | TGTGCCAGCAGCCAAGATCTGAACACTGAAGCTTTCTTT
TRBJ1-2 | - | - | TRBV6-5 | CASSYEDGQLGYGYTF | TGTGCCAGCAGTTACGAGGACGGCCAGCTAGGCTATGGCTACACCTTC
TRBJ2-3 | few | - | TRBV7-2 | CASSSYTDTQYF | TGTGCCAGCAGCTCCTACACAGATACGCAGTATTTT
TRBJ2-7 | - | - | TRBV18 | CASSPPTRLTWEQYF | TGTGCCAGCTCACCTCCTACTCGATTAACGTGGGAGCAGTACTTC
TRBJ2-3 | - | - | TRBV18 | CASSSFTSTDTQYF | TGTGCCAGCTCATCGTTCACTAGCACAGATACGCAGTATTTT
TRBJ2-7 | - | TRBD1 | TRBV28 | CASSFGTAYEQYF | TGTGCCAGCAGTTTCGGGACAGCTTACGAGCAGTACTTC
TRBJ2-1 | once | - | TRBV18 | CASSPPSVAREQFF | TGTGCCAGCTCACCACCCAGCGTAGCCAGGGAGCAGTTCTTC
TRBJ2-3 | - | - | TRBV20-1 | CSAPETDTQYF | TGCAGTGCGCCGGAGACAGATACGCAGTATTTT
TRBJ2-2 | - | - | TRBV11-2 | CASSLSGGRGTGELFF | TGTGCCAGCAGCCTATCCGGAGGGCGCGGAACCGGGGAGCTGTTTTTT
TRBJ1-3 | - | TRBD1 | TRBV30 | CAWSTGDWGNTIYF | TGTGCCTGGAGCACAGGGGATTGGGGAAACACCATATATTTT
TRBJ1-2 | - | - | TRBV18 | CASSPPGTVGSNGYTF | TGTGCCAGCTCACCACCGGGGACGGTGGGGAGTAATGGCTACACCTTC
TRBJ2-7 | few | - | TRBV6-5 | CASSYSLTIYEQYF | TGTGCCAGCAGTTACTCGTTAACCATCTACGAGCAGTACTTC
TRBJ1-4 | - | - | TRBV13 | CASSLDRVATNEKLFF | TGTGCCAGCAGCCTGGACAGAGTTGCAACTAATGAAAAACTGTTTTTT
TRBJ2-1 | once | TRBD2 | TRBV2 | CASMSGRGSYNEQFF | TGTGCCAGCATGAGCGGGAGAGGGTCCTACAATGAGCAGTTCTTC
TRBJ1-1 | - | TRBD1 | TRBV6-5 | CASSPRGGNAEAFF | TGTGCCAGCAGTCCCAGGGGGGGGAACGCTGAAGCTTTCTTT
TRBJ2-6 | once | - | TRBV7-9 | CASSLGAGAISGANVLTF | TGTGCCAGCAGCTTGGGGGCAGGGGCAATATCTGGGGCCAACGTCCTGACTTTC
TRBJ2-2 | - | - | TRBV7-8 | CASSLDREGNTGELFF | TGTGCCAGCAGCTTAGACAGGGAGGGAAACACCGGGGAGCTGTTTTTT
TRBJ2-7 | - | - | TRBV5-4 | CASSLARVGGQYF | TGTGCCAGCAGCTTGGCCCGTGTTGGAGGGCAGTACTTC
TRBJ2-1 | once | - | TRBV27 | CASRSQGPYNEQFF | TGTGCCAGCAGGTCGCAGGGACCCTACAATGAGCAGTTCTTC
TRBJ1-5 | - | - | TRBV19 | CASSMDRPRRPQHF | TGTGCCAGTAGTATGGACCGGCCCAGACGGCCCCAGCATTTT
TRBJ2-7 | - | - | TRBV5-6 | CASSSDTTRGQYF | TGTGCCAGCAGCTCAGATACCACCCGAGGGCAGTACTTC
TRBJ2-2 | - | - | TRBV18 | CASSPPPGELFF | TGTGCCAGCTCACCACCCCCCGGGGAGCTGTTTTTT
TRBJ2-7 | - | TRBD2 | TRBV7-2 | CASSSTSGRGYEQYF | TGTGCCAGCAGCTCGACTAGCGGGAGGGGCTACGAGCAGTACTTC
TRBJ1-2 | - | - | TRBV6-5 | CASRKQGSVRGYTF | TGTGCCAGCAGAAAACAGGGAAGTGTGCGGGGCTACACCTTC
TRBJ2-5 | - | - | TRBV7-2 | CASSRQGRGGETQYF | TGTGCCAGCAGCCGACAAGGGAGAGGGGGAGAGACCCAGTACTTC
TRBJ2-5 | few | TRBD2 | TRBV11-2 | CASSSWAGEEETQYF | TGTGCCAGCAGCTCTTGGGCGGGAGAAGAAGAGACCCAGTACTTC
TRBJ1-2 | once | - | TRBV5-1 | CASSLVRGDYGYTF | TGCGCCAGCAGCTTGGTTAGGGGTGACTATGGCTACACCTTC
TRBJ2-3 | - | TRBD2 | TRBV6-1 | CASSEALVAGGGDTQYF | TGTGCCAGCAGTGAAGCCCTAGTGGCGGGGGGTGGAGATACGCAGTATTTT
TRBJ2-1 | - | TRBD2 | TRBV4-1 | CASSQDSGTYNEQFF | TGCGCCAGCAGCCAAGATAGCGGGACCTACAATGAGCAGTTCTTC
TRBJ1-1 | - | - | TRBV4-1 | CASSQKRGTVSEAFF | TGCGCCAGCAGCCAAAAAAGAGGAACGGTGTCCGAAGCTTTCTTT
TRBJ2-1 | - | - | TRBV10-3 | CAISESRPGSSYNEQFF | TGTGCCATCAGTGAGTCCCGGCCAGGGAGCTCCTACAATGAGCAGTTCTTC
TRBJ1-1 | - | - | TRBV18 | CASSPTRAMNTEAFF | TGTGCCAGCTCACCTACACGGGCTATGAACACTGAAGCTTTCTTT
TRBJ1-2 | - | TRBD1 | TRBV9 | CASSVGQGEYGYTF | TGTGCCAGCAGCGTAGGACAGGGAGAATATGGCTACACCTTC
TRBJ1-4 | - | TRBD1 | TRBV6-6 | CASSDPGGSTNEKLFF | TGTGCCAGCAGCGACCCAGGGGGGTCTACTAATGAAAAACTGTTTTTT
TRBJ2-2 | - | - | TRBV30 | CAWSSVFGELFF | TGTGCCTGGAGTTCGGTGTTCGGGGAGCTGTTTTTT
TRBJ2-5 | - | - | TRBV23-1 | CASSQSRPAVLETQYF | TGCGCCAGCAGTCAATCGAGACCGGCAGTCTTGGAGACCCAGTACTTC
TRBJ2-1 | few | TRBD1 | TRBV19 | CASSNQGASNEQFF | TGTGCCAGTAGTAACCAGGGGGCTTCGAATGAGCAGTTCTTC
TRBJ1-1 | - | TRBD1 | TRBV5-1 | CASSLTGGTEAFF | TGCGCCAGCAGCTTGACAGGGGGGACTGAAGCTTTCTTT
TRBJ2-5 | - | TRBD2 | TRBV7-9 | CASSFPTSGEETQYF | TGTGCCAGCAGCTTCCCGACTAGCGGGGAAGAGACCCAGTACTTC
TRBJ2-3 | - | TRBD2 | TRBV9 | CASSPRLAASTDTQYF | TGTGCCAGCAGCCCTCGACTAGCGGCTAGCACAGATACGCAGTATTTT
TRBJ1-2 | - | - | TRBV12-1 | CASSALTGVGRGYTF | TGTGCCAGCAGCGCCCTGACAGGGGTGGGGAGGGGCTACACCTTC
TRBJ1-4 | - | - | TRBV19 | CASSQEIGAKKLFF | TGTGCCAGTAGCCAGGAGATCGGAGCGAAAAAACTGTTTTTT
TRBJ1-2 | - | TRBD1 | TRBV29-1 | CSVVRAGTGGNGYTF | TGCAGCGTTGTTCGAGCCGGGACAGGGGGTAATGGCTACACCTTC
TRBJ1-1 | - | - | TRBV21-1 | CASSNSGNTEAFF | TGTGCCAGCAGCAACTCAGGGAACACTGAAGCTTTCTTT
TRBJ2-7 | few | TRBD1 | TRBV2 | CASRAGTGDYEQYF | TGTGCCAGCAGGGCCGGGACAGGGGATTACGAGCAGTACTTC
TRBJ2-7 | - | TRBD1 | TRBV7-9 | CASSQPTGGTYEQYF | TGTGCCAGCAGCCAACCGACAGGGGGAACCTACGAGCAGTACTTC
TRBJ2-2 | - | - | TRBV18 | CASSRGGVTILNTGELFF | TGTGCCAGCTCAAGGGGTGGTGTCACGATTCTGAACACCGGGGAGCTGTTTTTT
TRBJ2-1 | - | TRBD2 | TRBV11-2 | CASSFLLAGGGNEQFF | TGTGCCAGCAGCTTCCTACTAGCGGGAGGGGGGAATGAGCAGTTCTTC
TRBJ2-7 | - | - | TRBV10-2 | CASRASSSYEQYF | TGCGCCAGCAGGGCTAGCAGTTCCTACGAGCAGTACTTC
TRBJ2-3 | - | TRBD2 | TRBV14 | CASSQGFRLAGGLPTDTQYF | TGTGCCAGCAGCCAAGGCTTCCGACTAGCGGGAGGCCTCCCCACAGATACGCAGTATTTT
TRBJ2-1 | - | - | TRBV7-3 | CASSLTPGAGGYNEQFF | TGTGCCAGCAGCTTAACCCCCGGGGCAGGCGGGTACAATGAGCAGTTCTTC
TRBJ2-7 | - | - | TRBV28 | CASSLSSYEQYF | TGTGCCAGCAGTTTAAGCTCCTACGAGCAGTACTTC
TRBJ2-1 | few | - | TRBV4-3 | CASSQGASVDEQFF | TGCGCCAGCAGCCAAGGGGCTAGCGTTGATGAGCAGTTCTTC
TRBJ1-2 | once | - | TRBV7-8 | CASSLGVTGNYGYTF | TGTGCCAGCAGCTTAGGGGTGACAGGAAACTATGGCTACACCTTC
TRBJ2-3 | - | - | TRBV5-1 | CASSSRESTDTQYF | TGCGCCAGCAGCTCCCGGGAGAGCACAGATACGCAGTATTTT